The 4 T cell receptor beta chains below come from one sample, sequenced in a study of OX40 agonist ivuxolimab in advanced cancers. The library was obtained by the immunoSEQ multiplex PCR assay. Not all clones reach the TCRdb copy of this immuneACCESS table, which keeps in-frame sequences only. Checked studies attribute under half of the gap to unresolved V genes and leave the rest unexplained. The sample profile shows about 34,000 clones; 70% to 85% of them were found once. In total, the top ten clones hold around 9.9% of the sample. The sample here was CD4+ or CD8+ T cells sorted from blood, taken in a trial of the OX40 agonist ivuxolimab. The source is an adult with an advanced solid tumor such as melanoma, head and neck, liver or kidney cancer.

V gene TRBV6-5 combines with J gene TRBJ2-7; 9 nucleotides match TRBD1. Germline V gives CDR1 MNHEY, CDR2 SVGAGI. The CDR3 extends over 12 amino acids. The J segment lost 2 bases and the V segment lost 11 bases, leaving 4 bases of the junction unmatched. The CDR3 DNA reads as TGTGCCGCCCGGGACAGGGCCTACGAGCAGTACTTC. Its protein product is CAARDRAYEQYF.

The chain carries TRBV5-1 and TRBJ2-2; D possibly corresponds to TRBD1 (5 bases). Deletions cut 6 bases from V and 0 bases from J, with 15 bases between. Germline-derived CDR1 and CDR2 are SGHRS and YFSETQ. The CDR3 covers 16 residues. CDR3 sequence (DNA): TGCGCCAGCATTCCCGGCAGGGCCGCGAACACCGGGGAGCTGTTTTTT. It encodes CASIPGRAANTGELFF.

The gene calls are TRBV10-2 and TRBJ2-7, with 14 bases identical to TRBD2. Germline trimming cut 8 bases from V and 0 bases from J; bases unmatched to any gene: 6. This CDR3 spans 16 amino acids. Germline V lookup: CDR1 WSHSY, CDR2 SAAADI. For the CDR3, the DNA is TGCGCCAGCTTGGGACTAGCGGGGGCTAACTCCTACGAGCAGTACTTC. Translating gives CASLGLAGANSYEQYF.

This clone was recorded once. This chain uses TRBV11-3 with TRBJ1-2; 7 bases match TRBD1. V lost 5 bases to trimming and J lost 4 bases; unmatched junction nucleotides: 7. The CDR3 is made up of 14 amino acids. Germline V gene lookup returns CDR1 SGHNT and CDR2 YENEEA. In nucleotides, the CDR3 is TGTGCCAGCAGCCCCGGGGGACAGCTCTATGGCTACACCTTC. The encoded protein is CASSPGGQLYGYTF.